The clone carrying this T cell receptor (beta chain) was seen more than once but under ten times. Its target is not known. Some clones are missing from TCRdb's copy, which holds only in-frame ones; the method was immunoSEQ multiplex PCR. The sample consists of roughly 100,000 clones, more than 85% of them appearing once. The sample originates from a study of T cell responses to AZD1222 COVID-19 vaccine. Regarding the study as a whole: Clonal diversity may have been underestimated in mostly white British donors. Regions left unmutated in variants are reportedly the target of nearly half of spike-specific TCRs.

V dropped 3 bases and J dropped 13 bases, with 13 bases sitting between them. The germline V gene encodes CDR1 SNHLY and CDR2 FYNNEI. The CDR3 length is 12 residues. The source of this sequence is an adult in good health. The sequencing here drew on peripheral blood, taken on day 0 of AZD1222 vaccination. This chain connects TRBV2 to TRBJ1-5; D perhaps matches TRBD1 (6 bases). The CDR3 reads CASSDRAGEQHF. The CDR3 coding sequence is TGTGCCAGCAGTGACAGGGCAGGGGAGCAGCATTTT.